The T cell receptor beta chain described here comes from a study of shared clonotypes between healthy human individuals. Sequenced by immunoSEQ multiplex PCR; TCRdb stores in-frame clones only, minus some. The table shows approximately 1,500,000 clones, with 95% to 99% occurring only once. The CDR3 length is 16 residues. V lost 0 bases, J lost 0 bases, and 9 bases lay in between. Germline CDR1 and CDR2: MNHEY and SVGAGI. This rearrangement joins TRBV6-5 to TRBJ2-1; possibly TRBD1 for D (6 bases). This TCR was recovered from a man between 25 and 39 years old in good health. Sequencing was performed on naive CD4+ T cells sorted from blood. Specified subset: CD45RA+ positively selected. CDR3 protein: CASSYSDSSSYNEQFF. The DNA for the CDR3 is TGTGCCAGCAGTTACTCGGACAGCAGCTCCTACAATGAGCAGTTCTTC.